The TCR beta chain described here comes from a study of blood T cell repertoires in COVID-19. Study at large: Samples came from the United States, Italy and Spain, spanning acute and convalescent COVID-19.

As originally analysed: Reference gene primer amplification in the assay estimated nucleated cell counts. Some clones are missing from TCRdb's copy, which holds only in-frame ones; the method was immunoSEQ multiplex PCR. The DNA gave D and trimming, while V, J and clone size come from that table. The repertoire holds roughly 97,000 clones, with 75% to 95% as singletons. Germline assignment: CDR1 KGHSH and CDR2 LQKENI. V gave up 6 bases and J gave up 5 bases; unmatched junction bases: 12. This CDR3 has 15 amino acids. The clonotype originates from a man between 60 and 70 years old with acute or convalescent COVID-19. The chain is built from TRBV18 and TRBJ1-2; 7 bases match TRBD1. Sequencing used peripheral blood. The CDR3 loop is CASSESEGAWYGYTF. Written as DNA, the CDR3 is TGTGCCAGCTCCGAATCTGAGGGGGCTTGGTATGGCTACACCTTC.